Presented here are 31 T cell receptor beta chains from one specimen sequenced in a study of blood T cells in healthy people across ages. The second PCR ran roughly 6 to 11 cycles with a sample-barcoded 5' primer and J-beta primers. TCRdb independently ran MiXCR on the 5' RACE reads; one entry per CDR3 protein. The sample includes more than 800,000 distinct CDR3 sequences, around 28% of them seen just once. The specimen was blood. The receptors shown here come from a woman aged 80 or over in good health.

The chain links TRBV7-8 to TRBJ2-6; D is tentatively TRBD1 or TRBD2 (5 bases each). This CDR3 is 15 amino acids long. Trimming left V 3 bases short and J 6 bases short, with 12 bases between. The germline gives CDR1 SGHVS, CDR2 FQNEAQ. CDR3 protein: CASSFGAAEANVLTF. In nucleotides, the CDR3 is TGTGCCAGCAGCTTCGGGGCGGCTGAGGCCAACGTCCTGACTTTC.

The V and J genes are TRBV12-5 and TRBJ2-5; 12 nucleotides match TRBD2. Germline lookup yields CDR1 LGHNT and CDR2 FRNRAP. The V gene end was trimmed by 3 bases and the J gene end by 5 bases; junction bases not matched to a gene: 4. The CDR3 totals 15 residues. The CDR3 DNA is TGTGCTAGTGGTTTCCTAGCGGGGGGGCTGGAGACCCAGTACTTC. Protein product: CASGFLAGGLETQYF.

This chain joins TRBV19 and TRBJ1-6; TRBD1 might be the D (5 bases). Germline CDR1 LNHDA, CDR2 SQIVND (reference sequence). V was shortened by 6 bases and J by 7 bases, with 19 bases between the two germline ends. The CDR3 has 16 amino acids. DNA for the CDR3: TGTGCCAGTAGCGAGGTTCCGGGACCGGGCAATTCACCCCTCCACTTT. Translated: CASSEVPGPGNSPLHF.

This clonotype was picked up many times. The chain has TRBV28 and TRBJ2-3, with 9 positions matching TRBD1. Per the germline V gene, CDR1 is MDHEN and CDR2 is SYDVKM. The CDR3 contains 14 residues. V gave up 6 bases and J gave up 0 bases; unmatched junction bases: 1. CDR3 loop: CASRQGASTDTQYF. The DNA for the CDR3 is TGTGCCAGCAGACAGGGGGCGAGCACAGATACGCAGTATTTT.

This clonotype was counted at least ten times. This chain connects TRBV4-3 to TRBJ1-2; D call uncertain. The germline gives CDR1 LGHNA, CDR2 YSLEER. The CDR3 extends over 16 amino acids. The V end lost 0 bases, the J end lost 4 bases, and 15 bases lay between the germline ends. The CDR3 region has the DNA TGCGCCAGCAGCCAAGATGGACCGCCCCGGGGCTATGGCTACACCTTC. It codes for CASSQDGPPRGYGYTF.

This clonotype was seen many times. The chain couples TRBV10-3 to TRBJ1-6, with TRBD1 as a possible D gene (6 bases). There are 14 residues in the CDR3. The ends were cut back, 8 bases at V and 6 bases at J, with 14 bases in the middle. Germline V gene sequence: CDR1 ENHRY, CDR2 SYGVKD. CDR3 loop: CAIQRGDTNSPLHF. DNA of the CDR3: TGTGCCATCCAAAGAGGGGACACTAATTCACCCCTCCACTTT.

This clonotype was observed at least ten times. J is TRBJ2-5 and V is TRBV12-3 or TRBV12-4; no firm D call. The length of the CDR3 is 14 residues. Trimming left V 3 bases short and J 2 bases short, with 10 bases between. For the CDR3, the DNA is TGTGCCAGCAGTTTGCAGCTGCCACAAGAGACCCAGTACTTC. The encoded protein is CASSLQLPQETQYF.

There are a few counts of this clonotype. The chain employs TRBV20-1 and TRBJ2-1; 7 nucleotides match TRBD2. V shed 3 bases and J 4 bases; nucleotides not matched to a gene: 9. The length of the CDR3 is 15 residues. Germline lookup yields CDR1 DFQATT and CDR2 SNEGSKA (reference sequence). The CDR3 loop is CSASPRERLYNEQFF. The CDR3 DNA reads TGCAGTGCTAGTCCGCGGGAGCGACTTTACAATGAGCAGTTCTTC.

Regarding this clonotype: A much larger clone lies one base from this, so it may be a read error. This chain uses TRBV18 with TRBJ1-2, with D possibly being TRBD1 (6 bases). CDR1 and CDR2 from the germline V gene are KGHSH and LQKENI. The CDR3 has 15 amino acids. The CDR3 coding sequence is TGTGCCAGCTCACCGAGGACAGAAAGTAACTATGACTACACCTTC. Translated, it gives CASSPRTESNYDYTF.

A few counts support this clonotype. The chain employs TRBV21-1 and TRBJ2-5; the table's D call, TRBD1, has no DNA check behind it. TRBV21-1 represents a pseudogene. This CDR3 comprises 14 residues. The DNA of the CDR3 is TGTGCCAGCAGCATAGGACAGACTCAAGAGACCCAGTACTTC. Protein sequence: CASSIGQTQETQYF.

V gene TRBV28 combines with J gene TRBJ2-7, with a weak D call TRBD2 (5 bases). The J call is uncertain, as TRBJ2-5 better fits the DNA end. Germline assignment: CDR1 MDHEN and CDR2 SYDVKM. This CDR3 contains 15 residues. The DNA of the CDR3 is TGTGCCAGCAGCTCATACAAACTAGGGCGGGAGACCCAGTACTTC. Protein sequence: CASSSYKLGRETQYF.

At least ten counts were recorded for this clonotype. V usage is TRBV20-1 and J usage is TRBJ2-5, with D perhaps assigned TRBD1 or TRBD2 (6 bases each). The ends were cut back, 1 base at V and 7 bases at J, with 16 bases in the middle. CDR1 and CDR2 (germline): DFQATT, SNEGSKA (reference sequence). The CDR3 is 14 amino acids. The CDR3 DNA reads as TGCAGTGCTAGAGTGAACGGGGGCCCAGGGACCCAGTACTTC. It specifies CSARVNGGPGTQYF.

This clonotype was seen a few times. The J gene is TRBJ2-7, the V gene TRBV19; TRBD1 agrees at 8 bases. This CDR3 comprises 13 residues. The V gene's germline CDR1 is LNHDA and CDR2 SQIVND (reference sequence). V shed 5 bases, J shed 7 bases, and the junction held 7 bases outside the gene matches. The DNA of the CDR3 is TGTGCCAGTAGTTTGACAGGGGCCGGAGAGCAGTACGTC. Translation: CASSLTGAGEQYV.

This clonotype was seen ten or more times. The chain recombines TRBV7-2 with TRBJ1-5, with a weak D call TRBD1 (6 bases). The germline V and J ends were trimmed by 1 base and 3 bases, with 10 bases remaining between them. The CDR3 sequence is 15 residues long. The germline V gene encodes CDR1 SGHTA and CDR2 FQGNSA. The CDR3 bases are TGTGCCAGCAGCTTAGTAACAGGGAACAATCAGCCCCAGCATTTT. It codes for CASSLVTGNNQPQHF.

About this clonotype itself: Being one base from a much bigger clone, this may be a read error. This chain connects TRBV12-3 or TRBV12-4 to TRBJ1-1; no reliable D call. The CDR3 has 12 amino acids. The germline V and J ends were trimmed by 6 bases and 1 base, with 6 bases remaining between them. The CDR3 coding sequence is TGTGCCAGCAGACTTCGGAACACTGAAGCTTTCTTT. It is translated as CASRLRNTEAFF.

This clonotype was detected a few times. The chain carries TRBV18 and TRBJ1-4, with no clear D. CDR1 KGHSH and CDR2 LQKENI come from the germline V gene. CDR3 size: 14 residues. V was shortened by 3 bases and J by 12 bases, with 17 bases between the two germline ends. The CDR3 DNA sequence: TGTGCCAGCTCACCGGGCACTGGGGAGGCGGAACTGTTTTTT. It yields the protein CASSPGTGEAELFF.

This clonotype was seen ten or more times. The chain links TRBV6-5 to TRBJ1-5; D unresolved. From germline, CDR1 is MNHEY and CDR2 SVGAGI. V lost 2 bases and J 4 bases, leaving 6 bases between the germline ends. The CDR3 extends over 13 amino acids. The CDR3 protein is CASSYGLNQPQHF. Written as DNA, the CDR3 is TGTGCCAGCAGTTACGGCCTAAATCAGCCCCAGCATTTT.

Concerning this clonotype: The junction shows a germline mismatch at one end, possibly a read error. The CDR3 DNA sequence: TGTGCCAGCAGGACAGGGAACTCTGGCTACACCTTC. This sequence encodes CASRTGNSGYTF. The chain is built from TRBV6-5 and TRBJ1-2, with 7 positions matching TRBD1. Germline CDR1 reads MNHEY; CDR2 reads SVGAGI. The CDR3 consists of 12 residues.

At least ten counts were recorded for this clonotype. The chain links TRBV6-6 to TRBJ2-1; no firm D call. CDR3 length: 10 amino acids. The germline gives CDR1 MNHNY, CDR2 SVGAGI (reference sequence). V was pared by 6 bases and J by 7 bases, with 4 bases between. This chain's CDR3 is CASRRNEQFF. In DNA, the CDR3 is TGTGCCAGCAGACGAAATGAGCAGTTCTTC.

This clonotype occurred many times. The chain recombines TRBV24-1 with TRBJ2-3; no clear D. V was trimmed by 9 bases and J by 7 bases, leaving 10 bases between them. The germline gives CDR1 KGHDR, CDR2 SFDVKD. The CDR3 is 11 residues long. The CDR3 DNA sequence: TGTGCCACCCAAAAAAGCAATACGCAGTATTTT. This sequence encodes CATQKSNTQYF.

This clonotype was found a few times. The rearrangement joins TRBV7-2 to TRBJ1-1, with D unclear. Germline CDR1 SGHTA, CDR2 FQGNSA. V lost 1 base and J lost 10, with 10 bases in between. This CDR3 region has 12 residues. The CDR3 reads CASSLDGVRAFF. CDR3 in DNA: TGTGCCAGCAGCTTAGATGGGGTGCGAGCTTTCTTT.

This clonotype has a count of ten or more. CDR3 DNA sequence: TGCAGTGCTCTTGGACAGAAGAATGAAAAACTGTTTTTT. This translates into CSALGQKNEKLFF. The genes are TRBV20-1 and TRBJ1-4; a possible D gene is TRBD1 (6 bases). Germline V CDR1 and CDR2: DFQATT, SNEGSKA (reference sequence). The CDR3 length is 13 residues. V was pared by 5 bases and J by 5 bases, with 12 bases between.

This clonotype was seen at least ten times. The gene calls are TRBV5-1 and TRBJ2-3; D not resolved. The CDR3 length is 14 residues. The germline CDR1 and CDR2 sequences are SGHRS and YFSETQ. V was cut by 0 bases and J by 2 bases, with 7 bases left in between. CDR3 amino acids: CASSLGLDTDTQYF. The CDR3 DNA reads as TGCGCCAGCAGCTTGGGGCTGGACACAGATACGCAGTATTTT.

V is TRBV12-3 or TRBV12-4 and J is TRBJ1-5; tentatively, D is TRBD1 (5 bases). Trimming shortened V by 6 bases and J by 7 bases, and 13 bases separated the two germline ends. The CDR3 is 13 residues long. The CDR3 loop reads CASSLRELQPQHF. The CDR3 DNA reads TGTGCCAGCAGCCTCAGGGAATTGCAGCCCCAGCATTTT.

This clonotype was seen a handful of times. The chain recombines TRBV6-5 with TRBJ1-3, with a weak D call TRBD1 (5 bases). Per germline, CDR1 MNHEY and CDR2 SVGAGI. The CDR3 runs 14 residues. Trimming removed 7 bases at V and 4 bases at J, with 14 bases between. The chain's CDR3 is CASTRSGRGNTIYF. The CDR3 DNA sequence: TGTGCCAGCACTCGATCAGGGAGGGGAAACACCATATATTTT.

This clonotype was seen more than once but under ten times. The genes are TRBV28 and TRBJ1-2; 7 bases are a match to TRBD1. In germline, CDR1 is MDHEN, CDR2 SYDVKM. The length of the CDR3 is 17 residues. The J segment lost 0 bases and the V segment lost 0 bases, leaving 7 bases of the junction unmatched. DNA of the CDR3: TGTGCCAGCAGTTTATGGACAGGGAGGACCCCTAACTATGGCTACACCTTC. This translates into CASSLWTGRTPNYGYTF.

This clonotype showed up many times. V usage is TRBV5-5 and J usage is TRBJ1-1; D is possibly TRBD1 (5 bases). CDR3 length: 12 residues. V gave up 2 bases and J gave up 3 bases, with 5 bases separating them. Germline CDR1 SGHKS, CDR2 YYEKEE (reference sequence). The CDR3: CASSFRDTEAFF. Written as DNA, the CDR3 is TGTGCCAGCAGCTTCAGGGACACTGAAGCTTTCTTT.

This clonotype was counted ten times or more. The chain recombines TRBV15 with TRBJ2-5; 9 bases align to TRBD1. V shed 3 bases, J shed 5 bases, and the junction held 4 bases outside the gene matches. The length of the CDR3 is 14 residues. Germline V gene data show CDR1 as LNHNV and CDR2 as YYDKDF (reference sequence). The CDR3 DNA follows: TGTGCCACCAGCAGGGACAGGGGACCGGAGACCCAGTACTTC. Its translation: CATSRDRGPETQYF.

This clonotype was counted at least ten times. This sequence joins TRBV6-1 and TRBJ2-7; the match to TRBD1 covers 8 bases. CDR1 is MNHNS and CDR2 is SASEGT in the germline V gene. The V and J ends lost 1 base and 3 bases, in that order; junction bases with no gene match: 5. This CDR3 is 15 amino acids long. As DNA, the CDR3 is TGTGCCAGCAGTGAAGGCCCCGGACAGGGCTACGAGCAGTACTTC. It specifies CASSEGPGQGYEQYF.

The rearrangement links TRBV28 to TRBJ2-6; D possibly corresponds to TRBD2 (7 bases). Germline CDR1 reads MDHEN; CDR2 reads SYDVKM. The CDR3 is made up of 18 amino acids. V was trimmed by 6 bases and J by 0 bases, leaving 18 bases between them. CDR3 loop: CASSPWGGATSGANVLTF. In DNA, the CDR3 is TGTGCCAGCAGCCCATGGGGGGGCGCCACCTCTGGGGCCAACGTCCTGACTTTC.

Many counts were recorded for this clonotype. V is TRBV7-2 and J is TRBJ2-3, with 10 bases fitting TRBD2. The CDR3 sequence is 16 residues long. The trim removed 5 bases at V and 3 bases at J, leaving 8 bases unmatched. Looked up from germline, CDR1 is SGHTA and CDR2 is FQGNSA. The CDR3 DNA is TGTGCCAGCAGCCGCAGAGCGGGGGGGAGGACAGATACGCAGTATTTT. As protein: CASSRRAGGRTDTQYF. Together with reference TRBV7-2 and TRBJ2-3, the CDR3 gives the full variable domain: GAGVSQSPSNKVTEKGKDVELRCDPISGHTALYWYRQSLGQGLEFLIYFQGNSAPDKSGLPSDRFSAERTGGSVSTLTIQRTQQEDSAVYLCASSRRAGGRTDTQYFGPGTRLTVL.